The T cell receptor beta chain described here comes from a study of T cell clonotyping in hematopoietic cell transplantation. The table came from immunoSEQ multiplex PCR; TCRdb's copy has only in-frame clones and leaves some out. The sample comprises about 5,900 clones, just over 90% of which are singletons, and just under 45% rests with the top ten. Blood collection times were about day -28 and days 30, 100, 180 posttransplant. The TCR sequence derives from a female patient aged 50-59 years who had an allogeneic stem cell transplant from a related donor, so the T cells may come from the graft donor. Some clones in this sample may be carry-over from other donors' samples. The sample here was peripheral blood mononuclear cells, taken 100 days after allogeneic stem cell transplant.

As DNA, the CDR3 is TGTGCCAGCAGTGAACTTAGGGCGGATTATAATCAGCCCCAGCATTTT. Amino acid sequence: CASSELRADYNQPQHF. V usage is TRBV6-1 and J usage is TRBJ1-5; D is unclear. Trimming removed 2 bases at V and 4 bases at J, with 15 bases between. Germline loops: CDR1 MNHNS, CDR2 SASEGT. The CDR3 length is 16 residues.